This T cell receptor (beta chain) was captured by sequencing in a study of CD8 T cells in Susac syndrome. It was with random hexamers that roughly 0.45 to 1 ug RNA was reverse transcribed. In TCRdb, the immunoSEQ multiplex PCR reads were re-called with MiXCR into one record per CDR3 protein. The sample lists 150,000 or so distinct CDR3 sequences; roughly 95% were seen once. This CDR3 contains 16 residues. Germline V gene sequence: CDR1 LGHNA, CDR2 YNFKEQ. The ends were cut back, 1 base at V and 5 bases at J, with 14 bases in the middle. The specimen was CD4+ T cells from PBMCs. This receptor was obtained from a human donor with Susac syndrome. This chain joins TRBV4-2 and TRBJ2-2, with D uncertain. The CDR3 bases are TGTGCCAGCAGCCAAGTATTTAGTGTGGAAACCGGGGAGCTGTTTTTT. Translating it yields CASSQVFSVETGELFF.